This is a list of T cell receptor beta chains from one sample in a study of blood T cell repertoires in COVID-19. TCRdb's table, derived via immunoSEQ multiplex PCR, lists solely in-frame clones and lacks some. Here the sample spans about 84,000 clones, 83% being singletons. The sequenced sample was peripheral blood. The receptors here all came from a woman aged 80 or over with acute or convalescent COVID-19. Both conserved end residues are part of each CDR3. The D gene is left open where the match is weak. Size is stated for part of the rows, as once, few or many counts, or as a class when the clone is expanded.

>TRBV5-4|NA|TRBD1|16|TRBJ2-3
CASSLGQGLGTDTQYF
TGTGCCAGCAGCTTGGGACAGGGATTGGGCACAGATACGCAGTATTTT
>TRBV28|NA|TRBD1|14|TRBJ1-4
CASKSTGGNEKLFF
TGTGCCAGCAAGTCGACAGGGGGTAATGAAAAACTGTTTTTT
>TRBV9|NA|NA|15|TRBJ2-5
CASSVAPDFGETQYF
TGTGCCAGCAGCGTAGCTCCCGACTTCGGGGAGACCCAGTACTTC
>TRBV6-2/TRBV6-3|NA|TRBD2|17|TRBJ2-3
CASSYPETSVGTDTQYF
TGTGCCAGCAGTTACCCAGAGACTAGCGTGGGCACAGATACGCAGTATTTT
>TRBV18|NA|NA|17|TRBJ2-3
CASSPNRDFTYTDTQYF
TGTGCCAGCTCACCAAATAGGGACTTCACTTACACAGATACGCAGTATTTT
>TRBV19|NA|TRBD1|14|TRBJ1-1
CASSGGQLNTEAFF
TGTGCCAGTAGTGGGGGACAGCTAAACACTGAAGCTTTCTTT
>TRBV5-1|NA|TRBD2|14|TRBJ2-3
CASSQGTTSDTQYF
TGCGCCAGCAGCCAAGGGACTACATCAGATACGCAGTATTTT
>TRBV27|NA|NA|14|TRBJ1-4
CASRTDSSNEKLFF
TGTGCCAGCAGAACGGACAGTTCAAATGAAAAACTGTTTTTT
>TRBV19|NA|NA|15|TRBJ1-3
CASSTRVSSGNTIYF
TGTGCCAGTAGTACCCGGGTTTCCTCTGGAAACACCATATATTTT
>TRBV5-3|once|NA|18|TRBJ1-3
CARSPGLNDAYSGNTIYF
TGTGCCAGAAGCCCAGGTCTCAACGATGCGTACTCTGGAAACACCATATATTTT
>TRBV29-1|NA|TRBD2|12|TRBJ2-5
CSAGGRAETQYF
TGCAGCGCCGGAGGGAGGGCAGAGACCCAGTACTTC
>TRBV12-3/TRBV12-4|NA|NA|12|TRBJ1-1
CASSLTTGEAFF
TGTGCCAGCAGTTTAACGACAGGTGAAGCTTTCTTT
>TRBV3-1/TRBV3-2|once|NA|13|TRBJ1-4
CASSQDSREKLFF
TGTGCCAGCAGCCAAGATAGTCGGGAAAAACTGTTTTTT
>TRBV10-3|few|NA|13|TRBJ2-5
CAMGESGQETQYF
TGTGCCATGGGTGAAAGCGGGCAAGAGACCCAGTACTTC
>TRBV6-5|NA|TRBD2|16|TRBJ2-1
CASSYPSGISYNEQFF
TGTGCCAGCAGTTACCCTAGCGGGATCTCCTACAATGAGCAGTTCTTC
>TRBV19|NA|TRBD2|17|TRBJ2-4
CASTTPGLAGGLSIQYF
TGTGCCAGTACCACACCGGGACTAGCGGGAGGGCTAAGCATTCAGTACTTC
>TRBV3-1/TRBV3-2|NA|TRBD1|17|TRBJ1-2
CASRKSGGAGIPHGYTF
TGTGCCAGCAGAAAATCAGGGGGCGCCGGGATCCCCCATGGCTACACCTTC